One sample yielded the 31 T cell receptor beta chains listed below, sequenced in a study of read filtering for tumor transcriptome and immune sequencing. The library was built from around 0.4 ug RNA with molecular barcoded adaptors for alpha/delta and beta/gamma chains. TCRdb re-derived calls from the reads in MiXCR, one entry per CDR3 protein. The sample yields 65,000 or so distinct CDR3 sequences, roughly 19% seen once. Sequencing was performed on a population of CD138-negative cells sorted from bone marrow. These receptors came from a donor at least 40 years old with multiple myeloma.

This clonotype was recorded at least ten times. V is TRBV28 and J is TRBJ1-2; D not resolved. The germline gives CDR1 MDHEN, CDR2 SYDVKM. The CDR3 sequence is 15 residues long. Trimming pared 5 bases from V and 1 base from J, leaving 14 bases between. DNA of the CDR3: TGTGCCAGCAGTCCCCCCGTGGGGTTTAACTATGGCTACACCTTC. It encodes CASSPPVGFNYGYTF.

At least ten counts were recorded for this clonotype. This chain joins TRBV3-1 and TRBJ2-1, with 8 bases matching TRBD2. This CDR3 spans 17 amino acids. Losses at the gene ends were 0 bases for V and 8 bases for J; bases not matched to a gene: 12. Looked up from germline, CDR1 is LGHDT and CDR2 is YNNKEL (reference sequence). The CDR3 nucleotides are TGTGCCAGCAGCCAAGAGTTCGGCGGGGGGCAAGGGGATGAGCAGTTCTTC. This gives the protein CASSQEFGGGQGDEQFF.

The chain is built from TRBV5-4 and TRBJ2-5; 11 bases are shared with TRBD2. The CDR3 runs 15 residues. V lost 0 bases to trimming and J lost 5 bases; unmatched junction nucleotides: 3. CDR1 and CDR2 from the germline V gene are SGHNT and YYREEE (reference sequence). CDR3 bases: TGTGCCAGCAGCTTGGCACTAGCGGGAGTTGAGACCCAGTACTTC. Translating gives CASSLALAGVETQYF.

On this clonotype itself: This clone may be a read error of a much larger clone one base away. The chain recombines TRBV7-9 with TRBJ1-1; D call uncertain. Looked up from germline, CDR1 is SEHNR and CDR2 is FQNEAQ (reference sequence). The CDR3 has 15 amino acids. This CDR3 reads CASSLIIKMNTGAFF. The CDR3, as DNA: TGTGCCAGCAGCTTAATTATCAAGATGAACACTGGAGCTTTCTTT.

Worth noting for this clonotype: This may be a read error, as it is one base from a much larger clone. Lacking the conserved final phenylalanine or tryptophan, this CDR3 likely reflects a read error. The chain employs TRBV7-9 and TRBJ1-2; D remains ambiguous. Per germline, CDR1 SEHNR and CDR2 FQNEAQ (reference sequence). The CDR3 has 13 amino acids. V was pared by 3 bases and J by 4 bases, with 9 bases between. CDR3: CASSFPDFYGYTL. As DNA, the CDR3 is TGTGCCAGCAGCTTCCCGGACTTCTATGGCTACACCCTC.

This clonotype turned up a few times. The chain couples TRBV7-9 to TRBJ1-4; a weak D match, TRBD1 (6 bases). V was shortened by 5 bases and J by 8 bases, with 21 bases between the two germline ends. Germline-derived CDR1 and CDR2 are SEHNR and FQNEAQ (reference sequence). CDR3 size: 16 residues. The chain's CDR3 is CASSPNGNRAAEKLFF. Here the CDR3 DNA reads TGTGCCAGCAGCCCCAATGGGAACAGGGCGGCGGAAAAACTGTTTTTT. Together with reference TRBV7-9 and TRBJ1-4, the CDR3 gives the full variable domain: DTGVSQNPRHKITKRGQNVTFRCDPISEHNRLYWYRQTLGQGPEFLTYFQNEAQLEKSRLLSDRFSAERPKGSFSTLEIQRTEQGDSAMYLCASSPNGNRAAEKLFFGSGTQLSVL.

This clonotype was picked up many times. The chain combines TRBV7-9 with TRBJ2-2; D may be TRBD1 (5 bases). The V and J ends lost 3 bases and 0 bases respectively, with 11 bases between them. The germline gives CDR1 SEHNR, CDR2 FQNEAQ (reference sequence). CDR3 length: 16 amino acids. CDR3 loop: CASSLWQGSNTGELFF. The CDR3 bases are TGTGCCAGCAGCTTGTGGCAGGGATCGAACACCGGGGAGCTGTTTTTT.

This clonotype was recorded at least ten times. The chain has TRBV20-1 and TRBJ2-7, with D maybe TRBD2 (6 bases). V dropped 0 bases and J dropped 0 bases, with 12 bases sitting between them. Germline assignment: CDR1 DFQATT and CDR2 SNEGSKA (reference sequence). The CDR3 extends over 15 amino acids. For the CDR3, the DNA is TGCAGTGCTAGAGATCTAGCGCCTAGCTCCTACGAGCAGTACTTC. Residues: CSARDLAPSSYEQYF.

This chain links TRBV29-1 with TRBJ1-1, with no clear D. V dropped 6 bases and J dropped 0 bases, with 14 bases sitting between them. Looked up from germline, CDR1 is SQVTM and CDR2 is ANQGSEA. This CDR3 region has 14 residues. The CDR3 loop reads CSVGSRVMNTEAFF. Written as DNA, the CDR3 is TGCAGCGTCGGAAGCCGGGTAATGAACACTGAAGCTTTCTTT.

This clonotype was found many times. This sequence joins TRBV27 and TRBJ2-1; 14 nucleotides line up with TRBD2. This CDR3 contains 15 residues. The J segment lost 10 bases and the V segment lost 5 bases, leaving 7 bases of the junction unmatched. Per the germline V gene, CDR1 is MNHEY and CDR2 is SMNVEV (reference sequence). CDR3: CASSPGLAGENEQFF. CDR3 nucleotides: TGTGCCAGCAGTCCGGGACTAGCGGGAGAAAACGAGCAGTTCTTC.

This clonotype was detected ten times or more. In nucleotides, the CDR3 is TGTGCCAGCAGTTTACCAGGACAGGGGCATTCGAGGAGCCAGTACTTC. It translates to CASSLPGQGHSRSQYF. This chain uses TRBV28 with TRBJ2-5, with TRBD1 identical over 9 bases. The CDR3 is 16 residues long. V shed 2 bases, J shed 10 bases, and the junction held 14 bases outside the gene matches. CDR1 and CDR2 from the germline V gene are MDHEN and SYDVKM. The variable domain in full, with the rest retrieved from reference TRBV28 and TRBJ2-5, is DVKVTQSSRYLVKRTGEKVFLECVQDMDHENMFWYRQDPGLGLRLIYFSYDVKMKEKGDIPEGYSVSREKKERFSLILESASTNQTSMYLCASSLPGQGHSRSQYFGPGTRLLVL.

This clonotype has a count of ten or more. The germline gene is not matched at one end of the junction; a read error may be the cause. V and J are TRBV11-2 and TRBJ2-7, with 12 bases that match TRBD1. Germline V gene lookup returns CDR1 SGHAT and CDR2 FQNNGV. CDR3 length equals 13 residues. The CDR3 here is CASSLAVWDRGHF. The DNA of the CDR3 is TGTGCCAGCAGCTTAGCCGTATGGGACAGGGGGCACTTC.

Ten or more counts support this clonotype. The genes are TRBV20-1 and TRBJ2-1; TRBD2 might be the D (7 bases). V was cut by 5 bases and J by 4 bases, with 18 bases left in between. The germline V gene has CDR1 DFQATT and CDR2 SNEGSKA (reference sequence). The CDR3 is 15 amino acids. The CDR3 nucleotides read TGCAGTGCTGGGGCGGGGGCCTCCTTTTACAATGAGCAGTTCTTC. The encoded protein is CSAGAGASFYNEQFF.

On this clonotype: A junction end diverges from the germline sequence, so it may reflect a read error. The V call is TRBV5-1, the J call TRBJ2-1; 10 bases match TRBD2. The CDR3 is 18 residues long. Germline V CDR1 and CDR2: SGHRS, YFSETQ. In nucleotides, the CDR3 is TGCGCCAGCAGCACCAACAACCGCTTAGCGGGGGGACACAATGAGCAGTCCTTC. This gives the protein CASSTNNRLAGGHNEQSF.

This clonotype was detected ten times or more. The chain joins TRBV24-1 to TRBJ2-7, with a possible D match to TRBD2 (6 bases). CDR3 size: 15 residues. V lost 3 bases and J 0 bases, leaving 11 bases between the germline ends. Per the germline V gene, CDR1 is KGHDR and CDR2 is SFDVKD. This chain's CDR3 is CATSDRAGHSYEQYF. The DNA for the CDR3 is TGTGCCACCAGTGATCGTGCGGGGCACTCCTACGAGCAGTACTTC.

The chain recombines TRBV12-3 or TRBV12-4 with TRBJ2-2; 9 nucleotides line up with TRBD1. The V segment lost 2 bases and the J segment 6 bases; nucleotides outside the gene matches: 7. CDR3 length equals 16 residues. CDR3 bases: TGTGCCAGCAGTTTATGGGACAGGGCCGGATCCGGGGAGCTGTTTTTT. It translates to CASSLWDRAGSGELFF.

This clonotype has ten or more counts. This chain joins TRBV7-2 and TRBJ2-3; 10 bases align to TRBD1. The length of the CDR3 is 18 residues. Germline V gene data show CDR1 as SGHTA and CDR2 as FQGNSA. After removal of 0 bases from V and 7 bases from J, the junction contained 13 bases not matched to a gene. CDR3 protein: CASSLAVGQGTRTYTQYF. Here the CDR3 DNA reads TGTGCCAGCAGCTTAGCGGTGGGACAGGGGACGCGCACCTATACGCAGTATTTT.

This clonotype came up a few times. This chain links TRBV6-6 with TRBJ1-1; D remains ambiguous. Deletions cut 5 bases from V and 4 bases from J, with 20 bases between. The CDR3 has 16 amino acids. Germline CDR1 reads MNHNY; CDR2 reads SVGAGI (reference sequence). The CDR3 nucleotides are TGTGCCAGCAGTGAGGCTACCCGGGCCCGGGGCACTGAAGCTTTCTTT. This gives the protein CASSEATRARGTEAFF.

This clonotype was observed many times. This rearrangement joins TRBV13 to TRBJ2-3, with D unclear. Trimming left V 3 bases short and J 2 bases short, with 3 bases between. The CDR3 has 12 residues. Germline CDR1 and CDR2: PRHDT and FYEKMQ (reference sequence). The CDR3 nucleotides are TGTGCCAGCAGCTTTCTCACAGATACGCAGTATTTT. Amino acids: CASSFLTDTQYF.

A single count supports this clonotype. This rearrangement joins TRBV3-1 to TRBJ2-1, with 8 bases aligning to TRBD2. The CDR3 runs to 14 residues. Germline CDR1 reads LGHDT; CDR2 reads YNNKEL (reference sequence). J gave up 8 bases and V 10 bases, and 13 bases lay outside the gene matches. This chain's CDR3 is CATSGIAGNYEQFF. For the CDR3, the DNA is TGTGCCACGTCAGGAATAGCGGGGAACTATGAGCAGTTCTTC.

This clonotype was observed a handful of times. The chain joins TRBV6-2 or TRBV6-3 to TRBJ2-7; no reliable D call. The ends were cut back, 6 bases at V and 7 bases at J, with 13 bases in the middle. This CDR3 is built from 12 residues. The germline gives CDR1 MNHEY, CDR2 SVGEGT. The CDR3 spells CASSPYTGEQYF. DNA for the CDR3: TGTGCCAGCAGCCCGTACACCGGAGAGCAGTACTTC.

About this clonotype: At one end the junction does not follow the germline gene, possibly because of a read error. This chain joins TRBV19 and TRBJ2-1; 10 positions match TRBD2. Germline CDR1 is LNHDA and CDR2 is SQIVND (reference sequence). The CDR3 length is 15 residues. CDR3 DNA sequence: TGTGCCAGTAGTACCTCTAGCGGGAGACACATTGAGCGGTTTTTC. Protein: CASSTSSGRHIERFF.

This clonotype appeared many times. The chain carries TRBV5-1 and TRBJ1-5; D may be TRBD1 (5 bases). V was clipped by 4 bases and J by 4 bases, with 18 bases between them. Germline assignment: CDR1 SGHRS and CDR2 YFSETQ. The length of the CDR3 is 16 residues. The CDR3 DNA reads TGCGCCAGCAGCCTGGGCAGTGGGGGAATAAATCAGCCCCAGCATTTT. Its translation is CASSLGSGGINQPQHF.

This clonotype was counted a few times. This chain uses TRBV30 with TRBJ2-3; possible D gene TRBD2, 7 bases. This CDR3 region has 12 residues. CDR1 is GTSNPN and CDR2 is SVGIG in the germline V gene (reference sequence). The V gene lost 1 base and the J gene lost 7 bases, with 9 bases spanning the gap. The DNA for the CDR3 is TGTGCCTGGAGTGCGGGGGGCCATACGCAGTATTTT. Translating gives CAWSAGGHTQYF. The full variable domain, its missing parts supplied by reference TRBV30 and TRBJ2-3, is SQTIHQWPATLVQPVGSPLSLECTVEGTSNPNLYWYRQAAGRGLQLLFYSVGIGQISSEVPQNLSASRPQDRQFILSSKKLLLSDSGFYLCAWSAGGHTQYFGPGTRLTVL.

This clonotype was detected many times. The J gene is TRBJ2-5, the V gene TRBV5-1; no firm D call. The CDR3 spans 15 residues. Germline V CDR1 and CDR2: SGHRS, YFSETQ. Trimming removed 4 bases from V and 3 bases from J, with 16 bases in between. CDR3 nucleotides: TGCGCCAGCAGCAAGTACGAGGCTGGGGAAGAGACCCAGTACTTC. It yields the protein CASSKYEAGEETQYF.

At least ten counts were recorded for this clonotype. The V call is TRBV20-1, the J call TRBJ2-2, with D tentatively TRBD1 (5 bases). The germline V gene has CDR1 DFQATT and CDR2 SNEGSKA (reference sequence). This CDR3 has 15 amino acids. V lost 3 bases and J 6 bases, leaving 17 bases between the germline ends. The CDR3: CSARGPGLEPGELFF. In DNA form, the CDR3 reads TGCAGTGCTAGGGGGCCAGGGCTGGAACCCGGGGAGCTGTTTTTT.

Note on this clonotype: The CDR3 does not close with the conserved phenylalanine or tryptophan, likely indicating a read error. The chain employs TRBV2 and TRBJ2-7; D gene uncertain. Trimming pared 7 bases from V and 6 bases from J, leaving 10 bases between. CDR3 size: 11 residues. CDR1 is SNHLY and CDR2 is FYNNEI in the germline V gene. CDR3 sequence (DNA): TGTGCCAGCATGAGGAGCCTCGAGCAGTACATC. Translation gives CASMRSLEQYI.

There are a few counts of this clonotype. The V and J genes are TRBV20-1 and TRBJ2-3; D is possibly TRBD1 (5 bases). In germline, CDR1 is DFQATT, CDR2 SNEGSKA (reference sequence). The V gene lost 5 bases and the J gene lost 0 bases, with 15 bases spanning the gap. The CDR3 has 15 amino acids. The CDR3 is CSAEGVSASTDTQYF. CDR3 DNA sequence: TGCAGTGCTGAAGGGGTATCCGCTAGCACAGATACGCAGTATTTT.

This clonotype showed up many times. The rearrangement uses TRBV29-1 and TRBJ2-1; 9 bases align to TRBD2. The ends lost 3 bases at V and 3 bases at J; junction bases unmatched: 9. Germline assignment: CDR1 SQVTM and CDR2 ANQGSEA. The CDR3 covers 16 residues. This chain's CDR3 is CSVESSLAGNYNEQFF. The CDR3 DNA reads as TGCAGCGTTGAGTCGTCCCTAGCGGGAAACTACAATGAGCAGTTCTTC.

The chain links TRBV10-3 to TRBJ2-3; 9 nucleotides align to TRBD1. The CDR3 covers 15 residues. Trimming removed 0 bases from V and 5 bases from J; junction bases left unmatched: 3. Germline-derived CDR1 and CDR2 are ENHRY and SYGVKD. In DNA form, the CDR3 reads TGTGCCATCAGTGAGTCCAGGACAGGGGTAGATACGCAGTATTTT. Protein sequence: CAISESRTGVDTQYF.

The chain combines TRBV7-8 with TRBJ2-1, with 8 nucleotides matching TRBD1. CDR3 size: 17 residues. Trimming at V came to 6 bases and at J to 5 bases, leaving 15 bases not matched to a gene. In germline, CDR1 is SGHVS, CDR2 FQNEAQ. This CDR3 reads CASREQFAGGKDNEQFF. DNA of the CDR3: TGTGCCAGCAGAGAACAATTTGCAGGGGGCAAAGACAATGAGCAGTTCTTC.